The T cell receptor (beta chain) described here comes from a study of cytomegalovirus exposure and HLA in healthy donors (dated by TCRdb to about 2017). Background on the whole study: An earlier analysis of roughly 500 of the donors reported roughly 300 Gb of sequence data and around 120 million unique TCR beta sequences obtained from roughly 180 million T cells. Every discovery cohort repertoire had been produced on one sequencing platform. To study patterns of TCR occurrence, a later analysis re-analyzed previously published TCR beta repertoires from 700 or so donors and added high-resolution HLA genotyping. Along with the approximately 600-subject first cohort, a separate validation cohort of over a hundred different subjects was used. High-throughput TCR immunosequencing, statistical association of individual TCRs with disease status, and machine learning were combined to predict cytomegalovirus infection status. On average, 235,054 unique TCR beta nucleotide sequences were sequenced per donor among several hundred genotyped donors of the cohort, with about 17% of those sequences being non-productive. The study aimed to test whether signatures of past pathogen exposure could be identified by cataloging public T cell receptors. In the later analysis, no new phenotypic data were used to find candidate immune exposures; instead, reliance was placed on TCR beta sequences and their occurrence across donors. Using immunosequencing, the study profiled T cell repertoires from 550 to 750 subjects and related those repertoires to cytomegalovirus serostatus. Genome-wide SNP genotypes for about 60% of the roughly 700 donors were used in a later genetic analysis, which treated that subset as a discovery cohort. About 280 gigabases of sequencing data and around 85 million unique TCR sequences made up an early release that covered around 640 HLA-typed donors. Of the 300 to 450 genotyped donors, less than 85% were placed in the genetic ancestry cluster associated with self-reported Caucasian donors. To decide whether each TCR beta V gene segment behaved as functional or pseudogenic, an earlier analysis of some 570 of the donors relied on high-throughput TCR beta sequencing. Alongside the repertoire data, information on donor age, sex, ethnicity and CMV serostatus was compiled. Both class I and class II loci were covered by HLA typing, at four-digit resolution. Four to six DR-DQ haplotypes were handled as single units for association and clustering, since linkage in the cohort was strong. Typing coverage varied by locus: roughly 629-630 donors for A, B, C, DRB1 and DQB1; under 550 for DQA1; about 600 for DPA1; 400 to 480 for DPB1.

The cohort comprised 550 to 700 healthy bone marrow donors. At the time of sampling, every cohort member was nominally healthy, though immune exposures that went unrecorded were likely present. The donor tested CMV seronegative and was one of the 352 seronegative cohort members. Each donor provided a peripheral blood sample, and peripheral blood mononuclear cells were used for TCR beta sequencing. The Qiagen DNeasy Blood Extraction Kit was used to extract genomic DNA from the blood cell samples. The research as a whole found: In both the original and validation cohorts, the classifier was reported to diagnose cytomegalovirus status with high specificity and sensitivity. In a later analysis, HLA-associated TCR beta chains showed more clonal expansion and lower generation probabilities than non-associated chains that were equally common. The study listed approximately 160 TCR beta chains as associated with cytomegalovirus. The presence/absence analyses assumed that sequencing depth was roughly uniform across donors, and that assumption may not be true. The earlier analysis of nearly 600 of the donors excluded fewer than 20 rarely observed V segments, including chromosome 9 orphons, because counts were too low. According to a later analysis, parvovirus B19, influenza, CMV and Epstein-Barr virus appeared linked to several top co-occurrence clusters. In vitro tests confirmed that a few of the cytomegalovirus-associated TCR beta chains recognize cytomegalovirus antigens. The cohort was sequenced for TCR beta chains only, and without alpha or paired-chain data the features that could be detected were limited. At a false discovery rate of 0.05, a later analysis linked some 18,000 TCR beta sequences to specific HLA alleles. Some IMGT-functional V segments, including TRBV6-2 and TRBV6-3, could not be distinguished by the 87-base-pair reads and were therefore excluded. Broadly in line with IMGT annotations, most TCR beta V segments showed up in productive rearrangements about 90% or about 30% of the time in an earlier analysis of 450 to 750 of the donors. In a later genetic analysis, fewer N-insertions in productive TCRs were reported among donors in an Asian-associated ancestry cluster than the roughly 700-donor mean. A cluster of highly shared sequence variants was judged likely to represent a technical artifact of the sequencing pipeline. The authors suggested that the approach could potentially be extended to other disease states and immunological phenotypes. Linkage disequilibrium might explain the correlated functional status among segregating V segments, but an unknown experimental factor could not be excluded. Most TCR sequences were seen in very few donors, while some public TCRs were found in many individuals. Strong co-occurrence of HLA alleles, especially DR and DQ, made assigning TCR associations to individual alleles difficult. V-gene and J-gene trimming of TCR beta chains was associated with a missense DCLRE1C variant in a later genetic analysis, and the association was replicated in an independent cohort. According to a later analysis, most CMV-associated TCR beta chains appeared to be HLA-restricted, and the HLA associations seemed to be driven largely by CMV exposure. A further reported finding was that TCR beta sequences accurately predicted the HLA-A and HLA-B alleles for most subjects in the first cohort. According to a later analysis, TCR association rates differed among HLA loci, with DRB1 alleles showing the most associated TCRs and HLA-C alleles showing the fewest. Immune exposure information for the cohort was limited to CMV serostatus. Because HLA typing was missing for some donors at each locus, association tests included only the typed subset.

V has 1 base trimmed and J has 1 base trimmed; junction bases matching no gene number 15. The CDR3 sequence holds 21 residues, the cysteine and phenylalanine included. Just CDR3 DNA is preserved here, 63 bases in frame from base 1. The germline V gene supplies CDR1 LGHNA and CDR2 YSLEER. As for this clone: Its antigen has not been determined. Per-nucleotide qualities are absent, and no much larger clonotype sits a single base away.

Library creation used the immunoSEQ multiplex PCR assay. The multiplex PCR relied on a mix of 60 forward primers for TCR Vbeta segments and 13 reverse primers for TCR Jbeta segments. A multiplex PCR assay on genomic DNA amplified the CDR3 region of rearranged TCR beta genes. On the Illumina HiSeq System, the amplified TCR beta libraries were sequenced as 87-base-pair reads. The authors' analysis ran thus. Across the 700 or so repertoires, a later analysis counted around 80 million unique TCR beta chains, roughly 11 million of which were shared by at least two donors. To remove PCR and sequencing errors, raw reads were error-corrected and collapsed into unique sequences using a nearest-neighbor algorithm that merged closely related sequences. CDR3 sequences were aligned to IMGT reference sequences to assign V, D and J gene segments. For a sequence to be retained, a match of at least six nucleotides to both a V gene segment and a J gene segment was required. A rearrangement counted as productive if the CDR3 had no stop codons and remained in frame with V and J, and every other rearrangement counted as non-productive. Following IMGT convention, CDR3 was defined as the stretch from the second conserved V-encoded cysteine up to the conserved J-encoded phenylalanine. The earlier analysis of 500 to 650 of the donors excluded any sequence lacking an unambiguous match to a single V gene segment. In an earlier analysis of a few hundred of the donors, a V segment was called functional when productive rearrangements were above 56.7%, and segregating when the standard deviation between donors exceeded 5%. To diagnose cytomegalovirus status from the catalog of TCR beta chain sequences, a statistical classification framework was built. In a later analysis, V and J genes were assigned by comparing TCR nucleotide sequences against IMGT/GENE-DB human TR gene sequences. Using the TCRdist pipeline, a later analysis assigned CDR3 sequences along with most-parsimonious VDJ recombination scenarios. In a later analysis, every TCR beta chain was defined by the combination of its CDR3 amino acid sequence and its V-gene family, and reads without a unique V-gene family were dropped. In a later analysis, 450 to 600 highly shared, low-generation-probability nucleotide sequences were removed to address suspected cross-contamination and a sequencing artifact. A later analysis calculated a clonal expansion index for each public chain from normalized within-repertoire ranks of inferred template counts. In a later analysis, generation probabilities were computed using a VDJ recombination model fitted to out-of-frame rearrangements, and the results were checked against IGoR. In a later analysis, TCR-TCR, TCR-HLA and TCR-CMV co-occurrence was scored with hypergeometric tests, and a repertoire-size bias correction was applied to TCR pairs. A later analysis estimated false discovery rates by permuting HLA or CMV assignments 20 times. In a later analysis, co-occurring TCRs were grouped using DBSCAN, with TCRdist sequence similarity added in when clustering inside HLA-allele-positive subsets. Repertoires with fewer than 30,000 or more than 120,000 public chains were left out of co-occurrence clustering, as were about 5 repertoires with anomalous nucleotide sharing. Drawn from immuneACCESS, this table holds only the in-frame rearrangements with V and J called that TCRdb kept. Clones are partly lost; checked studies trace under half to an unresolved V gene and leave the rest unexplained. That table furnishes V, J and clone size, whereas the DNA furnished D and trimming. Recorded for this sample are about 190,000 clones; roughly 83% of them occurred a single time. Roughly 1.5% of the sample is held by the ten biggest clonotypes.

The sequenced sample was PBMCs. The clonotype comes from a woman in her fifties or sixties in good health and CMV-seronegative. The chain employs TRBV4-3 and TRBJ2-1; 11 central bases correspond to TRBD2. CDR3 region: CASSQVLGGLAGGRSYNEQFF. The base sequence is TGCGCCAGCAGCCAAGTCTTGGGGGGGCTAGCGGGAGGAAGGTCCTACAATGAGCAGTTCTTC.